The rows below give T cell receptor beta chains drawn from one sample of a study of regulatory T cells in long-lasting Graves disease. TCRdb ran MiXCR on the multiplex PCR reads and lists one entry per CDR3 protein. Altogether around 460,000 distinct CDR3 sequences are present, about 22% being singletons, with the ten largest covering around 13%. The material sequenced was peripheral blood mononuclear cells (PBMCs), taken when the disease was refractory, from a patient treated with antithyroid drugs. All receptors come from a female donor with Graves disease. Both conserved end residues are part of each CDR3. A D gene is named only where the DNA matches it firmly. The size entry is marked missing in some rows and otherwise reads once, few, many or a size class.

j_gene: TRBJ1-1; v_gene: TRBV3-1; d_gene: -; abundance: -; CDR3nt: TGTGCCAGCAGCCATGTAGGGGAAGCTTTCTTT; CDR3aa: CASSHVGEAFF
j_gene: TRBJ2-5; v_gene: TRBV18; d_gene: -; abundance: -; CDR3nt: TGTGCCAGCTTAACGACAGGAACCCAAGAGACCCAGTACTTC; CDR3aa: CASLTTGTQETQYF
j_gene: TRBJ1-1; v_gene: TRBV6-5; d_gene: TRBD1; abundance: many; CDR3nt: TGTGCCAGCAGTTACGGGACAGGGGGCATGAACACTGAAGCTTTCTTT; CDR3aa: CASSYGTGGMNTEAFF
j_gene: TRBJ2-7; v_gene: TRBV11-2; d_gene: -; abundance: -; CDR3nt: TGTGCCAGCAGCGCGGCGAGAGAGGGACGCTACGAGCAGTACTTC; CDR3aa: CASSAAREGRYEQYF
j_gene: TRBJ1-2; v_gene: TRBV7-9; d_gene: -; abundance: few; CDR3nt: TGTGCCAGCAGCTTAGGAGGACAGAAAACGATCTATGGCTACACCTTC; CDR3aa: CASSLGGQKTIYGYTF
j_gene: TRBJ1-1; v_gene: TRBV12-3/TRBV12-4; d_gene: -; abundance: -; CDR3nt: TGTGCCAGCAGTTTATCCCAGAACCGGAACACTGAAGCTTTCTTT; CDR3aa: CASSLSQNRNTEAFF
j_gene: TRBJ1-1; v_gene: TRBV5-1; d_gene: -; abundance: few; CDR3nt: TGCGCCAGCAGCCCGGGACGGGCGAACACTGAAGCTTTCTTT; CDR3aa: CASSPGRANTEAFF
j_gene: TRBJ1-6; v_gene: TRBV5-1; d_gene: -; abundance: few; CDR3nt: TGCGCCAGCAGCGACCAGGGAGTGGGTAATTCACCCCTCCACTTT; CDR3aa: CASSDQGVGNSPLHF
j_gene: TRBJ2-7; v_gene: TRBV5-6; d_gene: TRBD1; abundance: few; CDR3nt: TGTGCCAGCAGCACGGACAGGGGCCTATACGAGCAGTACTTC; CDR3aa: CASSTDRGLYEQYF
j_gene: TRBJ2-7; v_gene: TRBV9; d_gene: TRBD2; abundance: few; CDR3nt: TGTGCCAGCAGCCCGCCGTTAGCGGGAGCCCACGAGCAGTACTTC; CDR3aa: CASSPPLAGAHEQYF
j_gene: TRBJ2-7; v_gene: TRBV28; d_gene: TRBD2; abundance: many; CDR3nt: TGTGCCAGCACCGCGGGAGGGGACTCCTACGAGCAGTACTTC; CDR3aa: CASTAGGDSYEQYF
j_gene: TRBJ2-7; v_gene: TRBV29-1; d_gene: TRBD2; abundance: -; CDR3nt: TGCAGCGTTAGCCTGTTAGCGGGAGCCTACGAGCAGTACTTC; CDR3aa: CSVSLLAGAYEQYF
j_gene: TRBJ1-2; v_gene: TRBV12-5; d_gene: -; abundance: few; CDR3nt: TGTGCTAGTGGTTCTACCGAGGTGGGGGGCTATGGCTACACCTTC; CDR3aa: CASGSTEVGGYGYTF
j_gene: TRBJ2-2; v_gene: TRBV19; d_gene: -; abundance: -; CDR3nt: TGTGCCAGTAACTCGCAGACTAACACCGGGGAGCTGTTTTTT; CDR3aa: CASNSQTNTGELFF
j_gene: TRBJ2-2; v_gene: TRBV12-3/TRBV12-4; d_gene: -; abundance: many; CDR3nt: TGTGCCAGCAGTCGTAGCGGACCGAACACCGGGGAGCTGTTTTTT; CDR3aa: CASSRSGPNTGELFF
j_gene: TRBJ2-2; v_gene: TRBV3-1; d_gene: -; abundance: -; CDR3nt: TGTGCCAGCAGCCAAGAACCGGGACCCACCGGGGAGCTGTTTTTT; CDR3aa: CASSQEPGPTGELFF
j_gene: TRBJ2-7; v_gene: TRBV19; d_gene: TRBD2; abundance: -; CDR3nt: TGTGCCAGTAGTAGGACCCCCCTAGCGGGGGCCACCTACGAGCAGTACTTC; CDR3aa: CASSRTPLAGATYEQYF
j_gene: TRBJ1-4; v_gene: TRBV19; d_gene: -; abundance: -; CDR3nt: TGTGCCAGTAGTTTGGTTACAGGGTGGAATAATGAAAAACTGTTTTTT; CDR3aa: CASSLVTGWNNEKLFF
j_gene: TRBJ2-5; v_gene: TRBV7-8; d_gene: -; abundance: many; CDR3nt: TGTGCCAGCAGCCCCGTTTTGGGGCGAGAGACCCAGTACTTC; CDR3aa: CASSPVLGRETQYF
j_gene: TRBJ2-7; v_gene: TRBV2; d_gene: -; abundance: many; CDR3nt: TGTGCCAGCAGTGAAGGGTTTCGTGCGTGGCAGGTTCTAGTCTACGAGCAGTACTTC; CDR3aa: CASSEGFRAWQVLVYEQYF
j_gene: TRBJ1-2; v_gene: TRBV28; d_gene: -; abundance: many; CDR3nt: TGTGCCAGCAGTTTCGGGGGCACTAGGGGCTACACCTTC; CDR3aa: CASSFGGTRGYTF
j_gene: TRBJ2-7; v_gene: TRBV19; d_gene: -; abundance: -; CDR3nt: TGTGCCAGTAGCCGAGCCTGGGGGACCTATCTTTACGAGCAGTACTTC; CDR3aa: CASSRAWGTYLYEQYF
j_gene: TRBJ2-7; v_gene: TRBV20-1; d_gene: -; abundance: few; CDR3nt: TGCAGTGCTAGAGATGGGGGGACCTACGAGCAGTACTTC; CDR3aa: CSARDGGTYEQYF
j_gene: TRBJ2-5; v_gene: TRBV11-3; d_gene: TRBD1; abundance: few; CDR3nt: TGTGCCAGCAGCTCTCCGGGACAGGGGTATACCCCGTACCAAGAGACCCAGTACTTC; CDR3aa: CASSSPGQGYTPYQETQYF
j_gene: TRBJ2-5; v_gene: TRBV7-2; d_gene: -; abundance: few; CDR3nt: TGTGCCAGCAGCTTAATCGCTCGAGGTGGGCAAGAGACCCAGTACTTC; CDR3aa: CASSLIARGGQETQYF
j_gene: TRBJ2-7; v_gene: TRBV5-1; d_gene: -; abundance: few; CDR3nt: TGCGCCAGCAGCTTGGAACAGTACGAGCAGTACTTC; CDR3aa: CASSLEQYEQYF
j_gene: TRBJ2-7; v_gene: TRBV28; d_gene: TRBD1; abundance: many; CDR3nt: TGTGCCAGCAGTTTTCAGGGGGCCACCTACGAGCAGTACTTC; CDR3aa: CASSFQGATYEQYF
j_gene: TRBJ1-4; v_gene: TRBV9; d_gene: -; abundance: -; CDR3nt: TGTGCCAGCAGCGGGGGCTCCGGGCCCACAACTAATGAAAAACTGTTTTTT; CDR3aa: CASSGGSGPTTNEKLFF